This T cell receptor (beta chain) was recovered during a study of shared clonotypes between healthy human individuals. Study observations and caveats: The naive CD4 repertoires of four donors were compared, and approximately 5% of clonotypes were shared.

Cells designated naive CD8 were CD45RO-negative and were positively selected for CCR7, with terminally differentiated effector memory CD45RA+ cells excluded. Healthy adults negative for HIV, lacking recent acute infections or vaccinations, served as donors. Looked up from germline, CDR1 is SGHDT and CDR2 is YYEEEE. Trimming removed 4 bases from V and 1 base from J, with 21 bases in between. This CDR3 comprises 17 residues. A single count supports this clone. Its antigen is unknown. Some clones are missing from TCRdb's copy, which holds only in-frame ones; the method was immunoSEQ multiplex PCR. The table includes under 2,000,000 clones, 85% to 95% detected once.

The rearrangement links TRBV5-6 to TRBJ2-7; the D gene is possibly TRBD1 (6 bases). The receptor was derived from a man younger than 35 in good health. Sequenced material: naive CD8+ T cells sorted from blood. CDR3 amino acids: CASSPARDRSISYEQYF. The CDR3 coding sequence is TGTGCCAGCAGCCCGGCCCGTGACAGGTCTATATCCTACGAGCAGTACTTC.